Presented here are 14 T cell receptor beta chains from one specimen sequenced in a study of blood T cell repertoires in COVID-19 (dated by TCRdb to the early 2020s). Library generation was performed with the immunoSEQ multiplex PCR assay. This is the immuneACCESS table as TCRdb keeps it, with only in-frame sequences that have V and J called. A part of the clones is gone; compared with another copy, unresolved V genes explain less than half, and the rest is unexplained. Within this sample are 54,000 or so clones, with about 83% of them counted one time only. Approximately 25% of the sample is held by the ten biggest clonotypes. The sequenced sample was peripheral blood. These receptors all stem from an elderly woman with acute or convalescent COVID-19.

With respect to this clone: At one end, the junction sequence differs from germline, possibly due to a read error. This chain joins TRBV7-7 and TRBJ2-1; 13 bases agree with TRBD2. Germline V gene lookup returns CDR1 SSHAT and CDR2 FNYEAQ (reference sequence). The CDR3 is 17 residues long. The CDR3 protein is CASSLLTSGGGYNEQFF. CDR3 coding DNA: TGTGCTAGCAGCTTACTAACTAGCGGGGGGGGCTACAATGAGCAGTTCTTC.

The chain has TRBV6-5 and TRBJ1-1; a possible D gene is TRBD1 (6 bases). The CDR3 is 13 residues long. Trimming shortened V by 6 bases and J by 3 bases, and 11 bases separated the two germline ends. The germline CDR1 and CDR2 sequences are MNHEY and SVGAGI. CDR3 protein: CASSQRTDTEAFF. The CDR3 DNA reads TGTGCCAGCAGCCAAAGGACAGACACTGAAGCTTTCTTT.

The rearrangement uses TRBV5-1 and TRBJ2-7, with D possibly matching TRBD2 (5 bases). From germline, CDR1 is SGHRS and CDR2 YFSETQ. The CDR3 is 12 residues long. V lost 1 base, J lost 5 bases, and 7 bases lay in between. CDR3 DNA sequence: TGCGCCAGCAGCTTGCGGGGTGACGAGCAGTACTTC. Protein sequence: CASSLRGDEQYF.

The chain couples TRBV9 to TRBJ1-3; D uncertain. This CDR3 contains 17 residues. The V gene's germline CDR1 is SGDLS and CDR2 YYNGEE. V was pared by 0 bases and J by 0 bases, with 13 bases between. DNA of the CDR3: TGTGCCAGCAGCGTAGCTCTACTCACGAGCTCTGGAAACACCATATATTTT. Translation: CASSVALLTSSGNTIYF.

In DNA, the CDR3 is TGTGCCGCAAGTTGGGGACAGTCCTCTGGAAACACCATATATTTT. Protein: CAASWGQSSGNTIYF. This sequence joins TRBV6-6 and TRBJ1-3; 7 nucleotides align to TRBD1. V trimming: 11 bases; J trimming: 0 bases; junction bases outside the gene matches: 10. Germline V CDR1 and CDR2: MNHNY, SVGAGI (reference sequence). The CDR3 consists of 15 residues.

The chain links TRBV24-1 to TRBJ2-6; the D is unclear. V was cut by 3 bases and J by 0 bases, with 5 bases left in between. Per the germline V gene, CDR1 is KGHDR and CDR2 is SFDVKD. The CDR3 covers 15 residues. This CDR3 is CATSDPISGANVLTF. The CDR3 DNA sequence: TGTGCCACCAGTGATCCTATCTCTGGGGCCAACGTCCTGACTTTC.

This clone was seen a single time. The CDR3 sequence is CASTGVQGTHEQYF. The DNA of the CDR3 is TGTGCCAGCACAGGGGTCCAAGGTACCCACGAGCAGTACTTC. The chain recombines TRBV6-5 with TRBJ2-7; TRBD1 is a possible D gene (6 bases). Trimming removed 7 bases at V and 5 bases at J, with 18 bases between. Looked up from germline, CDR1 is MNHEY and CDR2 is SVGAGI. This CDR3 has 14 residues.

This rearrangement joins TRBV3-1 (or the pseudogene TRBV3-2) to TRBJ2-5, with TRBD2 matching over 11 bases. Trimming took 7 bases from V and 7 from J; bases not matched to a gene: 8. CDR1 and CDR2 (germline): LGHDT, YNNKEL (reference sequence). CDR3 size: 14 residues. As DNA, the CDR3 is TGTGCCAGCACCTCTACTAGCGGGAGAGGGACCCAGTACTTC. It is translated as CASTSTSGRGTQYF.

The gene calls are TRBV18 and TRBJ1-5; D perhaps matches TRBD1 (5 bases). The length of the CDR3 is 14 residues. Trimming stripped 3 bases from V and 3 bases from J, with 9 bases between. Germline V CDR1 and CDR2: KGHSH, LQKENI. CDR3 sequence: CASSPIRDNQPQHF. In DNA form, the CDR3 reads TGTGCCAGCTCACCCATCAGGGACAATCAGCCCCAGCATTTT.

DNA for the CDR3: TGCAGCGTAGAACAGGGAGGGAGCACTGAAGCTTTCTTT. It translates to CSVEQGGSTEAFF. The chain joins TRBV29-1 to TRBJ1-1; a possible D gene is TRBD1 (6 bases). Germline V CDR1 and CDR2: SQVTM, ANQGSEA. V was cut by 6 bases and J by 4 bases, with 15 bases left in between. The CDR3 spans 13 residues.

The V call is TRBV12-3 or TRBV12-4, the J call TRBJ2-1; no firm D call. The CDR3 has 12 residues. The V and J ends lost 6 bases and 7 bases respectively, with 10 bases between them. The CDR3, as DNA: TGTGCCAGCAGGGGCTCGTGGAATGAGCAGTTCTTC. Translation: CASRGSWNEQFF.

A few counts support this clone. V usage is TRBV27 and J usage is TRBJ2-6, with D possibly matching TRBD1 (6 bases). Germline CDR1 and CDR2: MNHEY and SMNVEV (reference sequence). This CDR3 contains 17 residues. Trimming removed 8 bases at V and 4 bases at J, with 21 bases between. CDR3 amino acids: CASGFQTGVRGANVLTF. As DNA, the CDR3 is TGTGCCAGCGGCTTTCAGACAGGCGTGAGAGGGGCCAACGTCCTGACTTTC. Full variable domain (rest looked up from reference TRBV27 and TRBJ2-6): EAQVTQNPRYLITVTGKKLTVTCSQNMNHEYMSWYRQDPGLGLRQIYYSMNVEVTDKGDVPEGYKVSRKEKRNFPLILESPSPNQTSLYFCASGFQTGVRGANVLTFGAGSRLTVL.

The chain couples TRBV19 to TRBJ1-1; no reliable D call. This CDR3 spans 14 amino acids. Per germline, CDR1 LNHDA and CDR2 SQIVND (reference sequence). Trimming took 5 bases from V and 5 from J, leaving 15 bases between them. The CDR3 nucleotides read TGTGCCAGTAGTGCCCACCGAGGGAGGACTGAAGCTTTCTTT. Translating gives CASSAHRGRTEAFF.

V gene TRBV6-5 combines with J gene TRBJ2-7; 12 positions agree with TRBD2. CDR3 size: 16 residues. The germline V gene encodes CDR1 MNHEY and CDR2 SVGAGI. Trimming at V came to 3 bases and at J to 4 bases, leaving 7 bases not matched to a gene. CDR3 nucleotides: TGTGCCAGCAGTTATTCGGCTAGCGGGAGGGTTTACGAGCAGTACGTC. This sequence encodes CASSYSASGRVYEQYV.